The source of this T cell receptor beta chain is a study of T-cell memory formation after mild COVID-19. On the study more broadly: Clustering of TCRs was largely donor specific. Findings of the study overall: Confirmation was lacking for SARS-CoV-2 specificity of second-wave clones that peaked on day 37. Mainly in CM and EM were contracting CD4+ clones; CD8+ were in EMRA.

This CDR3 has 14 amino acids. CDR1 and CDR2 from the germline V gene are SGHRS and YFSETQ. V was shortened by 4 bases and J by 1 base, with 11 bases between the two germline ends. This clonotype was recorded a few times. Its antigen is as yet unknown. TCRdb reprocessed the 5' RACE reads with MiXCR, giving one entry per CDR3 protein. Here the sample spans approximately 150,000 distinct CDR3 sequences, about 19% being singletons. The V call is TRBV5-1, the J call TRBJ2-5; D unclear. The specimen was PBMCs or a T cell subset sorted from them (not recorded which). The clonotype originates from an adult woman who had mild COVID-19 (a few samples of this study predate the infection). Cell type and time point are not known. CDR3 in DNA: TGCGCCAGCAGCAAACAGCCGCCCCAAGAGACCCAGTACTTC. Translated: CASSKQPPQETQYF.